Included here is one T cell receptor (beta chain) sequence, with context. Antigen unknown. This sample is drawn from a study of CD4 T cells in relation to SARS-CoV-2 and coronaviruses. Points from the study as a whole: Pre-pandemic and post-infection samples never came from the same donor. The assay detects memory recall responses, not culture-primed primary responses.

Measured with immunoSEQ multiplex PCR; TCRdb has only the in-frame clones, and not every one. The sample yields about 68,000 clones, approximately 93% seen once. The unexposed donors gave CD4+ T cells in about 2010-2019, prior to COVID-19. This CDR3 is 15 amino acids long. V lost 0 bases and J 4 bases, leaving 13 bases between the germline ends. Germline V gene lookup returns CDR1 MNHEY and CDR2 SVGAGI. This chain uses TRBV6-5 with TRBJ2-7, with D uncertain. This receptor was identified in a human donor in good health. Sequenced input: naive CD4+ T cells from PBMCs. Documented subset: naive CD4+ T cells isolated by negative enrichment. The DNA for the CDR3 is TGTGCCAGCAGTTACTCAAGGTCACAGATTTACGAGCAGTACTTC. As protein: CASSYSRSQIYEQYF.